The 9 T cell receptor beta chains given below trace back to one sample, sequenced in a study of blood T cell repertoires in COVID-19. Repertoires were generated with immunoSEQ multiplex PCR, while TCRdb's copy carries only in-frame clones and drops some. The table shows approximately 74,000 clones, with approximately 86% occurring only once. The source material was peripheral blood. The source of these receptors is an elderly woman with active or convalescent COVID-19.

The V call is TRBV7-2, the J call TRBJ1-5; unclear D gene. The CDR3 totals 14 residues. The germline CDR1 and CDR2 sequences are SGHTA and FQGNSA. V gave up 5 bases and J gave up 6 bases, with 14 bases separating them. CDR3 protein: CASSHGLSVQPQHF. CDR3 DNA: TGTGCCAGCAGCCACGGTTTAAGCGTTCAGCCCCAGCATTTT.

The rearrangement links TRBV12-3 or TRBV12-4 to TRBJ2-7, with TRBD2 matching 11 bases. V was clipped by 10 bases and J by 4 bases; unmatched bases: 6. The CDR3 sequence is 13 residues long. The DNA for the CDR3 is TGTGCCAACGTAGCGGGAGGGCCTTACGAGCAGTACTTC. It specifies CANVAGGPYEQYF.

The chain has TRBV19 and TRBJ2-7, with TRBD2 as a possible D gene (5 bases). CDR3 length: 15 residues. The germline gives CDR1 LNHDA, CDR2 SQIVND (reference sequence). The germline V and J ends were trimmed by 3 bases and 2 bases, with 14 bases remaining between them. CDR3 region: CASSIGGLSTYEQYF. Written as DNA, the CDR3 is TGTGCCAGTAGTATTGGCGGGCTCTCGACCTACGAGCAGTACTTC.

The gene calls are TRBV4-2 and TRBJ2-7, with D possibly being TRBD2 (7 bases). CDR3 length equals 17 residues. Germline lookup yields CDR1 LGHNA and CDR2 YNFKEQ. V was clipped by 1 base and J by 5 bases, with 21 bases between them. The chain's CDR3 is CASSQAHGGPLGHEQYF. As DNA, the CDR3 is TGTGCCAGCAGCCAAGCCCACGGGGGGCCCCTTGGCCACGAGCAGTACTTC.

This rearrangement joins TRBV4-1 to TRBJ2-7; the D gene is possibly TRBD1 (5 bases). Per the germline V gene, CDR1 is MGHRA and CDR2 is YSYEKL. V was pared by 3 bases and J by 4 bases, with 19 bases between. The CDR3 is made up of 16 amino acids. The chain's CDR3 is CASSHQPQGRAYEQYF. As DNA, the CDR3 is TGCGCCAGCAGCCACCAACCCCAGGGTAGGGCTTACGAGCAGTACTTC.

This CDR3 is CASSLQDTEAFF. As DNA, the CDR3 is TGCGCCAGCAGCTTACAGGACACTGAAGCTTTCTTT. The chain carries TRBV5-1 and TRBJ1-1; D is possibly TRBD1 (5 bases). The germline V and J ends were trimmed by 2 bases and 3 bases, with 5 bases remaining between them. Looked up from germline, CDR1 is SGHRS and CDR2 is YFSETQ. This CDR3 is built from 12 residues.

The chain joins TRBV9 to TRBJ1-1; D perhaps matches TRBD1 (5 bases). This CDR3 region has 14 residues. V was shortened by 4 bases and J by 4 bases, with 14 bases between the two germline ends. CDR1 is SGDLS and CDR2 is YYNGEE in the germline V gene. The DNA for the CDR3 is TGTGCCAGCAGCCCTATCTCCGGGGGCACTGAAGCTTTCTTT. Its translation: CASSPISGGTEAFF.

The chain's CDR3 is CSGSGAQGETQYF. The CDR3 region has the DNA TGCAGCGGGTCCGGGGCACAGGGAGAGACCCAGTACTTC. V is TRBV29-1 and J is TRBJ2-5; D perhaps matches TRBD1 (6 bases). Germline lookup yields CDR1 SQVTM and CDR2 ANQGSEA. CDR3 size: 13 residues. Trimming took off 7 bases at V and 4 bases at J, with 16 bases between the two ends.

The DNA for the CDR3 is TGTGCCAGCACGGATAACAGGGTGGGGAATTCACCCCTCCACTTT. This translates into CASTDNRVGNSPLHF. The chain carries TRBV2 and TRBJ1-6; a possible D gene is TRBD1 (6 bases). The CDR3 length is 15 residues. Germline V gives CDR1 SNHLY, CDR2 FYNNEI. Trimming stripped 7 bases from V and 7 bases from J, with 17 bases between.